The clone carrying this TCR beta chain was detected only once. Antigen unknown. Data came from immunoSEQ multiplex PCR; TCRdb stores just in-frame clones and leaves some out. The top ten clones hold roughly 13% of a sample with 15,000 to 18,000 clones, 85% to 95% of them seen once. Trimming at V came to 3 bases and at J to 2 bases, leaving 1 base not matched to a gene. The CDR3 is 13 residues long. Germline V CDR1 and CDR2: MNHNS, SASEGT. Unstimulated regulatory T cells (CD4+CD25+CD127-), CD4+CD25- non-regulatory cells, CD4 and CD8 cells were FACS-sorted from thawed PBMCs. This entry comes from a study of Tregs in tolerant kidney transplant recipients. General study results and limits: No direct test of biological reproducibility was done here. Findings come from small patient numbers and require larger validation.

The sequenced sample consisted of CD8+ T cells from blood. This rearrangement joins TRBV6-1 to TRBJ2-7, with 7 bases fitting TRBD1. This sequence originates from a human donor in good health. The CDR3 sequence: CASSDTGAYEQYF. Here the CDR3 DNA reads TGTGCCAGCAGTGACACAGGGGCCTACGAGCAGTACTTC.